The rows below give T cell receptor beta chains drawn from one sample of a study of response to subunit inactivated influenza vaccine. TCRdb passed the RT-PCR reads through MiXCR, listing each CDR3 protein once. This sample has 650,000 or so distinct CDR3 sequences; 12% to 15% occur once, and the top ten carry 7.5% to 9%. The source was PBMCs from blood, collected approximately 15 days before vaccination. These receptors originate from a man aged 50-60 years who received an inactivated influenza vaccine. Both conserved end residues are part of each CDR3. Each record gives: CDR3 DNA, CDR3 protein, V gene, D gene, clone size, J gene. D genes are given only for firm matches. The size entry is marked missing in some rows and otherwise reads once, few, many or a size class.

TGCAGTGCTAGACGACCCCAGGGTGGAGGCACTGAAGCTTTCTTT | CSARRPQGGGTEAFF | TRBV20-1 | NA | NA | TRBJ1-1
TGCAGTGCTCTCAGGGTAGACGGTGAAAAACTGTTTTTT | CSALRVDGEKLFF | TRBV20-1 | NA | few | TRBJ1-4
TGTGCCAGCAGCGAACGACAGGGGTTGATTCAGCCCCAGCATTTT | CASSERQGLIQPQHF | TRBV9 | TRBD1 | few | TRBJ1-5
TGTGCCAGCAGCGTAGGGCAGGGGCAAACCCCTCAAGAGACCCAGTACTTC | CASSVGQGQTPQETQYF | TRBV9 | NA | NA | TRBJ2-5
TGTGCCAGCTCACCACCAGGCGGGTTAGGACCAGCCACAGATACGCAGTATTTT | CASSPPGGLGPATDTQYF | TRBV18 | NA | NA | TRBJ2-3
TGTGCCTGGAGTGGTGGGACAGGGTTTTACAATGAGCAGTTCTTC | CAWSGGTGFYNEQFF | TRBV30 | TRBD1 | many | TRBJ2-1
TGTGCCAGCAGCCAAATAGCGGGAGGCCTTACGCAGTATTTT | CASSQIAGGLTQYF | TRBV14 | TRBD2 | many | TRBJ2-3
TGTGCCAGCAGTTCGACAGGGCTCCAAGAGACCCAGTACTTC | CASSSTGLQETQYF | TRBV12-3/TRBV12-4 | TRBD1 | many | TRBJ2-5
TGTGCCAGCAGCAAGGACGGGAATCAGCCCCAGCATTTT | CASSKDGNQPQHF | TRBV7-2 | NA | many | TRBJ1-5
TGCGCCAGCAGCTTGGGGGACAGGCCCTACGAGCAGTACTTC | CASSLGDRPYEQYF | TRBV5-1 | TRBD1 | NA | TRBJ2-7
TGTGCCAGCAGCCAAGCACTAGCACGGAATTTGAACATTCAGTACTTC | CASSQALARNLNIQYF | TRBV4-2 | NA | NA | TRBJ2-4
TGTGCCAGCAGCCAAGGGACTAGCGGGAGAGTAGATACGCAGTATTTT | CASSQGTSGRVDTQYF | TRBV4-2 | TRBD2 | few | TRBJ2-3
TGTGCCAGCAGTGCGAGATCCGGGACAGGGTTCGAAAAACTGTTTTTT | CASSARSGTGFEKLFF | TRBV12-3/TRBV12-4 | TRBD1 | many | TRBJ1-4
TGCAGTGCTAGAGGGACAAAGAGAAGGAGTTTCAATGAGCAGTTCTTC | CSARGTKRRSFNEQFF | TRBV20-1 | NA | few | TRBJ2-1
TGTGCCAGCAGTCGATCACAGGGGGATCCCTATGTGTATAATTCACCCCTCCACTTT | CASSRSQGDPYVYNSPLHF | TRBV28 | TRBD1 | few | TRBJ1-6
TGTGCCAGCAGCTTAGCCGACCTCGGGGAGCTGTTTTTT | CASSLADLGELFF | TRBV7-2 | NA | few | TRBJ2-2
TGTGCCAGCAGCTTAGAGGGTGGACAGGGTGGTGGCTACACCTTC | CASSLEGGQGGGYTF | TRBV11-2 | TRBD1 | few | TRBJ1-2
TGTGCCAGCAGTTACGGGGGGACAGGGGTCTACGAGCAGTACTTC | CASSYGGTGVYEQYF | TRBV6-5 | TRBD1 | few | TRBJ2-7
TGTGCCAGCAAACCGGGACAGGATAATTCACCCCTCCACTTT | CASKPGQDNSPLHF | TRBV12-3/TRBV12-4 | TRBD1 | NA | TRBJ1-6
TGCAGTGCTAGAGATCTCCTAGCGGGGGGAAACAATGAGCAGTTCTTC | CSARDLLAGGNNEQFF | TRBV20-1 | TRBD2 | many | TRBJ2-1
TGTGCCAGCAGTTTAGGGGGGATGGGCACTGAAGCTTTCTTT | CASSLGGMGTEAFF | TRBV12-3/TRBV12-4 | NA | few | TRBJ1-1
TGTGCCAGCAGCTTTAAGGCGGGAGGGAACGAGCAGTACTTC | CASSFKAGGNEQYF | TRBV7-2 | TRBD2 | few | TRBJ2-7
TGTGCCAGTAGTGACTCCGGGGAAGGGCAGTACTTC | CASSDSGEGQYF | TRBV19 | NA | few | TRBJ2-7
TGTGCCAGCAGCTTAGGAACCGGGACAGGGGTGGAGACCCAGTACTTC | CASSLGTGTGVETQYF | TRBV5-5 | TRBD1 | few | TRBJ2-5
TGTGCCAGCAGTCATGCCGACCACAATGAGCAGTTCTTC | CASSHADHNEQFF | TRBV7-2 | NA | few | TRBJ2-1
TGTGCCAGCAGCTTTATCATGGTCCGCGAAGTTTATGGCTACACCTTC | CASSFIMVREVYGYTF | TRBV7-2 | NA | NA | TRBJ1-2
TGCGCCAGCAGCACCGGGACTAGCGCATCCTACGAGCAGTACTTC | CASSTGTSASYEQYF | TRBV5-1 | TRBD2 | few | TRBJ2-7
TGCAGTGCTAGAGATCCGCGTCTAGCGGGGGCGACCGGTGAGACCCAGTACTTC | CSARDPRLAGATGETQYF | TRBV20-1 | TRBD2 | once | TRBJ2-5
TGTGCCAGCAGTAAGGGGGAGGAGACCCAGTACTTC | CASSKGEETQYF | TRBV28 | NA | many | TRBJ2-5
TGTGCCAGCAGCCTGACTGACTCTTATAGCTACACCTTC | CASSLTDSYSYTF | TRBV9 | NA | NA | TRBJ1-2
TGCAGCGTTGGCGACAGGGTCCACAATGAGCAGTTCTTC | CSVGDRVHNEQFF | TRBV29-1 | TRBD1 | many | TRBJ2-1
TGCAGTGCTACGGACAGGGTGTCAATCGCAGATACGCAGTATTTT | CSATDRVSIADTQYF | TRBV20-1 | TRBD1 | NA | TRBJ2-3
TGTGCCAGCAGCCAAGATTTGACAGGGGCCTACGAGCAGTACTTC | CASSQDLTGAYEQYF | TRBV3-1 | TRBD1 | NA | TRBJ2-7
TGTGCCAGCAGCTTGGAGGGGACAGGGCCCTACGAGCAGTACTTC | CASSLEGTGPYEQYF | TRBV5-6 | TRBD1 | few | TRBJ2-7
TGTGCCAGCAGCCAAAACCGGCAGGGCAGATCAGCTTTCTTT | CASSQNRQGRSAFF | TRBV3-1 | NA | many | TRBJ1-1
TGTGCCAGCAGCTTTTTGATAGCGGGGAACAAAAACAATGAGCAGTTCTTC | CASSFLIAGNKNNEQFF | TRBV7-2 | TRBD2 | few | TRBJ2-1
TGTGCCAGCGGTTCTGTGGGACAGGGTGTCGGGGAGCTGTTTTTT | CASGSVGQGVGELFF | TRBV6-2/TRBV6-3 | TRBD1 | few | TRBJ2-2
TGTGCCAGCCAAGGGCCGGGACTAGCGACTAATGAGCAGTTCTTC | CASQGPGLATNEQFF | TRBV2 | TRBD2 | few | TRBJ2-1
TGTGCCAGCAGTGATAGACAGGGGGCTGAGACCCAGTACTTC | CASSDRQGAETQYF | TRBV12-3/TRBV12-4 | TRBD1 | NA | TRBJ2-5
TGTGCCACCTGCCGGGACAGGGAACAGCCCCAGCATTTT | CATCRDREQPQHF | TRBV2 | TRBD1 | NA | TRBJ1-5
TGCAGTGCTAGGAGGGACAGAGACAACTATTCAGATACGCAGTATTTT | CSARRDRDNYSDTQYF | TRBV20-1 | TRBD1 | NA | TRBJ2-3
TGTGCCAGCAATATCCAGCGCAATCAGCCCCAGCATTTT | CASNIQRNQPQHF | TRBV6-2/TRBV6-3 | NA | few | TRBJ1-5
TGTGCCAGCAGCTTAGTTGACAGGGGGTCGAGGAATTCACCCCTCCACTTT | CASSLVDRGSRNSPLHF | TRBV7-9 | TRBD1 | many | TRBJ1-6
TGTGCCAGCAGCGATCGACAGGTTGGAGAGACCCAGTACTTC | CASSDRQVGETQYF | TRBV9 | NA | NA | TRBJ2-5
TGTGCCAGCAGTTACACTTACAGGGACTCAGATGAAAAACTGTTTTTT | CASSYTYRDSDEKLFF | TRBV6-5 | NA | NA | TRBJ1-4
TGTGCCAGCAGCTTAGGCGACAGGGTCGAGCAGTACTTC | CASSLGDRVEQYF | TRBV13 | TRBD1 | NA | TRBJ2-7
TGTGCCAGCAGTTTATCGGGCAGGGGTCTTGGAAACACCATATATTTT | CASSLSGRGLGNTIYF | TRBV28 | NA | few | TRBJ1-3
TGCGCCAGCAGCTTGGGTATAGCGGCCTACAATGAGCAGTTCTTC | CASSLGIAAYNEQFF | TRBV5-1 | NA | few | TRBJ2-1
TGTGCCGCCCGGGACAGCGGGGGTGGCTACACCTTC | CAARDSGGGYTF | TRBV28 | TRBD1 | few | TRBJ1-2
TGCAGTGCTAGCCCACAGACAGGGGGCACTGAAGCTTTCTTT | CSASPQTGGTEAFF | TRBV20-1 | TRBD1 | few | TRBJ1-1
TGTGCCAGCAGTAATAGCGGGAGGGCCAACGTCCTGACTTTC | CASSNSGRANVLTF | TRBV12-3/TRBV12-4 | TRBD2 | many | TRBJ2-6
TGTGCCAGCAGTCGCCTCATAGCGGGGGGCCCCTTTGGTGTCTTC | CASSRLIAGGPFGVF | TRBV6-2/TRBV6-3 | TRBD2 | NA | TRBJ2-1
TGTGCCACCAGCAGAGTGGTTGGACAGCCCCTCCAAGAGACCCAGTACTTC | CATSRVVGQPLQETQYF | TRBV15 | NA | few | TRBJ2-5
TGTGCCAGCGGGCCTCTAATCTACGAGCAGTACTTC | CASGPLIYEQYF | TRBV2 | NA | many | TRBJ2-7
TGTGCCAGCAGCGAAAGACGTCTCCACAAAGAGACCCAGTACTTC | CASSERRLHKETQYF | TRBV14 | NA | NA | TRBJ2-5